What follows is one T cell receptor (beta chain) and its context. Its antigen is unidentified. Per the germline V gene, CDR1 is MNHEY and CDR2 is SVGAGI. This CDR3 has 15 residues. V lost 2 bases to trimming and J lost 3 bases; unmatched junction nucleotides: 7. A library of TCRbeta sequences, prepared with unique molecular identifiers, was generated. MiXCR, applied by TCRdb to the PCR reads, yields one record per CDR3 protein. This sample has about 980,000 distinct CDR3 sequences; 25% to 30% occur once, and the top ten carry over 25%. The sample comes from a study of T-cell reconstitution after alpha-beta-depleted transplantation in children. Regarding the study as a whole: Surviving recipient T cells and thymic progenitors accounted for the high day-60 TCRbeta diversity observed in some patients. Newly produced T cells mostly accounted for T-cell counts and diversity one year post-transplant. Expanded clones from the graft, numbering several hundred, reportedly supplied alpha-beta T cells about two months after transplant.

The sequences come from PBMCs, mostly from graft donor cells, collected 360 days after TCRalphabeta/CD19-depleted stem cell transplant. The clonotype originates from a boy younger than two who had a stem cell transplant for SCID, so the T cells may come from the graft donor. The rearrangement joins TRBV6-5 to TRBJ2-7; 7 bases agree with TRBD2. CDR3 nucleotide sequence: TGTGCCAGCAGTTACCACGGGGGGTCGGGCTACGAGCAGTACTTC. Its protein is CASSYHGGSGYEQYF.